What follows are 28 T cell receptor beta chains derived from one specimen sequenced in a study of PD-1 blockade in mismatch repair-deficient tumors. Generated by immunoSEQ multiplex PCR, the TCRdb table keeps only in-frame clones and is missing some. This sample yields over 20,000 clones, of which over 80% are seen a single time; 20% belongs to the top ten. The sample was peripheral blood, taken 12 weeks after starting pembrolizumab. The receptors come from an adult with mismatch repair-deficient cancer.

The chain is built from TRBV30 and TRBJ1-1; 8 positions agree with TRBD1. Trimming at V came to 5 bases and at J to 3 bases, leaving 8 bases not matched to a gene. The CDR3 is 14 amino acids. The germline gives CDR1 GTSNPN, CDR2 SVGIG (reference sequence). The CDR3 coding sequence is TGTGCCTGGGTGACCGGGACAGGCCACACTGAAGCTTTCTTT. Translated, it gives CAWVTGTGHTEAFF. The entire variable domain, with the rest obtained from reference TRBV30 and TRBJ1-1, is as follows: SQTIHQWPATLVQPVGSPLSLECTVEGTSNPNLYWYRQAAGRGLQLLFYSVGIGQISSEVPQNLSASRPQDRQFILSSKKLLLSDSGFYLCAWVTGTGHTEAFFGQGTRLTVV.

The chain employs TRBV5-5 and TRBJ2-7; TRBD1 aligns across 7 bases. Trimming at V came to 4 bases and at J to 1 base, leaving 14 bases not matched to a gene. Germline assignment: CDR1 SGHKS and CDR2 YYEKEE (reference sequence). The CDR3 loop spans 17 amino acids. CDR3 loop: CASSLRVEGAASYEQYF. In DNA form, the CDR3 reads TGTGCCAGCAGCCTGCGGGTTGAGGGGGCTGCTTCCTACGAGCAGTACTTC.

The chain is built from TRBV10-2 and TRBJ1-2; possibly TRBD1 for D (5 bases). This CDR3 region has 13 residues. V gave up 2 bases and J gave up 4 bases, with 8 bases separating them. Germline V gene sequence: CDR1 WSHSY, CDR2 SAAADI. For the CDR3, the DNA is TGCGCCAGCAGTGAGGGGACGGGCTATGGCTACACCTTC. Its protein product is CASSEGTGYGYTF.

Written as DNA, the CDR3 is TGCGCCAGCAGCCAAGCAATAGCGGGAGTTTCCACCGGGGAGCTGTTTTTT. This sequence encodes CASSQAIAGVSTGELFF. The chain combines TRBV4-3 with TRBJ2-2; TRBD2 matches at 9 bases. The CDR3 spans 17 residues. With V trimmed by 1 base and J by 4 bases, 7 bases remained unmatched. Germline assignment: CDR1 LGHNA and CDR2 YSLEER.

The V call is TRBV11-2, the J call TRBJ1-2; D not resolved. V was trimmed by 6 bases and J by 4 bases, leaving 12 bases between them. CDR1 is SGHAT, CDR2 FQNNGV, per germline. The CDR3 length is 13 residues. The CDR3 region is CASRPGVGYGYTF. The CDR3 DNA reads as TGTGCCAGCAGGCCCGGGGTGGGCTATGGCTACACCTTC.

This clone is a singleton in its sample. V gene TRBV5-1 combines with J gene TRBJ2-3; D is unresolved. Trimming shortened V by 0 bases and J by 6 bases, and 11 bases separated the two germline ends. Looked up from germline, CDR1 is SGHRS and CDR2 is YFSETQ. The CDR3 covers 14 residues. This CDR3 reads CASSLGSLEDTQYF. As DNA, the CDR3 is TGCGCCAGCAGCTTGGGGTCCCTCGAGGATACGCAGTATTTT.

The chain uses TRBV28 and TRBJ1-1; D is ambiguous. The length of the CDR3 is 17 residues. CDR1 MDHEN and CDR2 SYDVKM come from the germline V gene. Trimming took off 5 bases at V and 0 bases at J, with 19 bases between the two ends. CDR3 DNA sequence: TGTGCCAGCAGTCTCCTCTCGGGAGGGCCTTTGAACACTGAAGCTTTCTTT. Its protein product is CASSLLSGGPLNTEAFF.

This chain joins TRBV27 and TRBJ2-3; 8 nucleotides align to TRBD2. The CDR3 is 17 amino acids. V was clipped by 5 bases and J by 5 bases; unmatched bases: 15. Germline CDR1 and CDR2: MNHEY and SMNVEV (reference sequence). The CDR3 DNA reads TGTGCCAGCAGTGGAATCGTGGCGGGAGGCCCTTTAGATACGCAGTATTTT. This translates into CASSGIVAGGPLDTQYF.

Comment on this clone: Distinct nucleotide sequences in the sample also encode this CDR3. CDR3 sequence reads: CASSPRDYQETQYF. The CDR3 region has the DNA TGTGCCAGCAGCCCTCGGGACTATCAAGAGACCCAGTACTTC. The chain combines TRBV9 with TRBJ2-5, with 7 bases lining up with TRBD2. CDR1 is SGDLS, CDR2 YYNGEE, per germline. Trimming at V came to 4 bases and at J to 2 bases, leaving 5 bases not matched to a gene. There are 14 residues in the CDR3.

This clone was seen just once. This chain joins TRBV19 and TRBJ2-3, with 8 bases identical to TRBD2. V gave up 2 bases and J gave up 0 bases; unmatched junction bases: 4. This CDR3 comprises 16 residues. Germline V CDR1 and CDR2: LNHDA, SQIVND (reference sequence). The CDR3 loop is CASSITSGTSTDTQYF. CDR3 DNA: TGTGCCAGTAGTATAACTAGCGGAACTAGCACAGATACGCAGTATTTT.

The genes are TRBV5-4 and TRBJ1-1; the D gene is possibly TRBD1 (5 bases). Germline V lookup: CDR1 SGHNT, CDR2 YYREEE (reference sequence). V was shortened by 3 bases and J by 3 bases, with 12 bases between the two germline ends. The CDR3 loop spans 14 amino acids. The CDR3 nucleotides read TGTGCCAGCAGCTGGGGGATTAGGGACACTGAAGCTTTCTTT. It encodes CASSWGIRDTEAFF.

The chain's CDR3 is CASSRQGFGNTIYF. CDR3 bases: TGTGCCAGCAGTAGACAGGGCTTCGGAAACACCATATATTTT. This chain connects TRBV28 to TRBJ1-3; TRBD1 aligns across 7 bases. Germline loops: CDR1 MDHEN, CDR2 SYDVKM. V gave up 5 bases and J gave up 4 bases; unmatched junction bases: 5. The CDR3 has 14 residues.

This chain links TRBV4-3 with TRBJ2-1; 7 bases are shared with TRBD2. The V gene's germline CDR1 is LGHNA and CDR2 YSLEER. CDR3 size: 15 residues. The trim removed 4 bases at V and 0 bases at J, leaving 3 bases unmatched. The CDR3 DNA follows: TGCGCCAGCAGCCCTAGCGGTTACTCCTACAATGAGCAGTTCTTC. Translated: CASSPSGYSYNEQFF.

The gene calls are TRBV5-8 and TRBJ2-3; D uncertain. This CDR3 has 14 amino acids. V was trimmed by 3 bases and J by 0 bases, leaving 8 bases between them. Germline CDR1 and CDR2: SGHTS and YDEGEE. The CDR3 spells CASSSYGSTDTQYF. DNA for the CDR3: TGTGCCAGCAGCTCCTACGGGAGCACAGATACGCAGTATTTT.

The rearrangement links TRBV2 to TRBJ1-5; weak D call: TRBD1 (6 bases). CDR1 is SNHLY and CDR2 is FYNNEI in the germline V gene. The CDR3 extends over 14 amino acids. V was shortened by 4 bases and J by 5 bases, with 12 bases between the two germline ends. CDR3 protein: CASSVRGADQPQHF. The DNA for the CDR3 is TGTGCCAGCAGTGTGAGGGGGGCAGATCAGCCCCAGCATTTT.

V usage is TRBV5-4 and J usage is TRBJ2-7; 8 nucleotides line up with TRBD2. J was trimmed by 7 bases and V by 5 bases; bases with no gene match: 14. The CDR3 consists of 15 residues. Germline V CDR1 and CDR2: SGHNT, YYREEE (reference sequence). CDR3 protein: CASRPGLGAVGEQYF. The CDR3 bases are TGTGCCAGCAGGCCGGGACTAGGCGCCGTGGGAGAGCAGTACTTC.

V is TRBV5-5 and J is TRBJ2-7; no clear D. V was clipped by 2 bases and J by 12 bases, with 9 bases between them. The V gene's germline CDR1 is SGHKS and CDR2 YYEKEE (reference sequence). This CDR3 is built from 10 residues. Written as DNA, the CDR3 is TGTGCCAGCAGCTTAGACCTTGGGTACTTC. It translates to CASSLDLGYF.

This rearrangement joins TRBV6-5 to TRBJ1-3; D remains unclear. Per germline, CDR1 MNHEY and CDR2 SVGAGI. The CDR3 covers 14 residues. V lost 0 bases, J lost 0 bases, and 3 bases lay in between. The chain's CDR3 is CASSYSASGNTIYF. The CDR3 coding sequence is TGTGCCAGCAGTTACTCGGCCTCTGGAAACACCATATATTTT.

V is TRBV4-1 and J is TRBJ1-1, with TRBD1 matching over 7 bases. This CDR3 comprises 17 residues. The V segment lost 1 base and the J segment 5 bases; nucleotides outside the gene matches: 13. The germline V gene has CDR1 MGHRA and CDR2 YSYEKL. DNA for the CDR3: TGCGCCAGCAGCCAAGCCGGAGGGGGCGTGAGGAAAACTGAAGCTTTCTTT. Protein sequence: CASSQAGGGVRKTEAFF.

J is TRBJ2-1 and V is TRBV4-3; weak D call: TRBD1 (5 bases). V was clipped by 0 bases and J by 9 bases, with 12 bases between them. This CDR3 comprises 14 residues. Germline CDR1 and CDR2: LGHNA and YSLEER. The CDR3 reads CASSQDSRGGEQFF. CDR3 in DNA: TGCGCCAGCAGCCAAGATAGTAGGGGTGGTGAGCAGTTCTTC.

The CDR3 is CAWSAGGAGELFF. DNA for the CDR3: TGTGCCTGGAGTGCGGGGGGCGCCGGGGAGCTGTTTTTT. V usage is TRBV30 and J usage is TRBJ2-2; a weak D match, TRBD2 (7 bases). This CDR3 spans 13 amino acids. Trimming cost V 1 base and J 6 bases, with 9 bases left between them. Looked up from germline, CDR1 is GTSNPN and CDR2 is SVGIG (reference sequence).

This chain joins TRBV6-1 and TRBJ2-1, with D unresolved. Looked up from germline, CDR1 is MNHNS and CDR2 is SASEGT. The CDR3 loop spans 15 amino acids. Trimming removed 2 bases from V and 2 bases from J, with 10 bases in between. Written as DNA, the CDR3 is TGTGCCAGCAGTGAAACTGGGTTCGCCTACAATGAGCAGTTCTTC. It translates to CASSETGFAYNEQFF.

The V and J genes are TRBV6-5 and TRBJ2-5; 9 bases align to TRBD2. This CDR3 region has 16 residues. The germline V gene has CDR1 MNHEY and CDR2 SVGAGI. Losses at the gene ends were 0 bases for V and 4 bases for J; bases not matched to a gene: 6. The CDR3: CASSYSGTAGGETQYF. Here the CDR3 DNA reads TGTGCCAGCAGTTACTCGGGCACAGCGGGAGGAGAGACCCAGTACTTC.

The rearrangement links TRBV5-8 to TRBJ1-2; 7 bases map to TRBD1. V gave up 4 bases and J gave up 1 base; unmatched junction bases: 7. Germline loops: CDR1 SGHTS, CDR2 YDEGEE. The CDR3 sequence is 15 residues long. CDR3 sequence reads: CASSQGQVNNYGYTF. DNA of the CDR3: TGTGCCAGCAGCCAAGGACAGGTTAATAACTATGGCTACACCTTC.

The rearrangement links TRBV10-3 to TRBJ2-3; D may be TRBD2 (5 bases). Trimming stripped 7 bases from V and 0 bases from J, with 11 bases between. Germline values: CDR1 ENHRY, CDR2 SYGVKD. The CDR3 runs 14 residues. The CDR3 loop is CAITDYPSTDTQYF. The CDR3 region has the DNA TGTGCCATCACTGACTACCCTAGCACAGATACGCAGTATTTT.

Comment on this clone: The sample contains more than one DNA sequence encoding this CDR3. This chain uses TRBV9 with TRBJ1-4; 9 bases align to TRBD1. CDR1 is SGDLS and CDR2 is YYNGEE in the germline V gene. This CDR3 is built from 15 residues. With V trimmed by 0 bases and J by 8 bases, 5 bases remained unmatched. The DNA for the CDR3 is TGTGCCAGCAGCGTAGGTACAGGGGGCCACGAAAAACTGTTTTTT. Translation: CASSVGTGGHEKLFF.

V gene TRBV9 combines with J gene TRBJ2-2, with 8 bases matching TRBD1. The germline CDR1 and CDR2 sequences are SGDLS and YYNGEE. V shed 0 bases, J shed 4 bases, and the junction held 5 bases outside the gene matches. The length of the CDR3 is 16 residues. CDR3 loop: CASSVATTGATGELFF. In nucleotides, the CDR3 is TGTGCCAGCAGCGTAGCTACGACAGGGGCCACCGGGGAGCTGTTTTTT.

The sample holds a few counts of this clone. The chain couples TRBV5-1 to TRBJ1-1; D is unresolved. CDR3 size: 14 residues. Trimming stripped 0 bases from V and 7 bases from J, with 13 bases between. The germline gives CDR1 SGHRS, CDR2 YFSETQ. The CDR3 spells CASSLAASRDEAFF. The CDR3 nucleotides read TGCGCCAGCAGCTTGGCCGCGAGCCGCGATGAAGCTTTCTTT.